Below, 18 T cell receptor beta chains from the same sample are listed, as sequenced in a study of identical twins. TCRdb re-called the 5' RACE reads through MiXCR, storing one row per CDR3 protein. This table has about 890,000 distinct CDR3 sequences, about 12% appearing once. These data were likewise used in another study, on yellow fever vaccine responses in identical twins.

Sequencing input: PBMCs. Source of these receptors: a woman aged 18-29 years in good health.

The chain is built from TRBV2 and TRBJ2-2; D is unresolved. The V gene lost 2 bases and the J gene lost 4 bases, with 8 bases spanning the gap. CDR1 is SNHLY and CDR2 is FYNNEI in the germline V gene. This CDR3 contains 14 residues. CDR3 bases: TGTGCCAGCAGTGAATTCGCAGCCACCGGGGAGCTGTTTTTT. Its translation is CASSEFAATGELFF.

This clonotype was counted ten times or more. CDR3 region: CASSPQARTGGTEAFF. CDR3 bases: TGTGCCAGCAGCCCGCAGGCCCGGACAGGGGGGACTGAAGCTTTCTTT. J is TRBJ1-1 and V is TRBV7-6, with 10 bases identical to TRBD1. Germline CDR1 and CDR2: SGHVS and FNYEAQ. CDR3 length equals 16 residues. J lost 5 bases, V lost 5 bases, and 11 bases had no gene match.

This clonotype has more than one count but fewer than ten. This chain links TRBV29-1 with TRBJ2-5; D is undetermined. There are 13 residues in the CDR3. The germline V gene has CDR1 SQVTM and CDR2 ANQGSEA. The V end was cut by 4 bases, the J end by 1 base, with 10 bases between. CDR3 region: CSVVYTVQETQYF. CDR3 coding DNA: TGCAGCGTTGTATATACAGTCCAAGAGACCCAGTACTTC.

In DNA form, the CDR3 reads TGTGCCAGCAGCTTGGACCCGAAGGGGGCCTGGCGGGGTGAGCAGTTCTTC. This encodes CASSLDPKGAWRGEQFF. The chain has TRBV5-5 and TRBJ2-1; perhaps TRBD1 as D (7 bases). CDR1 and CDR2 from the germline V gene are SGHKS and YYEKEE (reference sequence). This CDR3 has 17 residues. Trimming removed 0 bases at V and 9 bases at J, with 22 bases between.

The chain employs TRBV27 and TRBJ2-1, with TRBD2 identical over 9 bases. Germline assignment: CDR1 MNHEY and CDR2 SMNVEV (reference sequence). V lost 5 bases to trimming and J lost 0 bases; unmatched junction nucleotides: 14. The CDR3 runs to 19 residues. CDR3 in amino acids: CASSPPGAGGLISYNEQFF. The CDR3, as DNA: TGTGCCAGCAGTCCCCCCGGGGCGGGAGGGCTGATCTCCTACAATGAGCAGTTCTTC.

V gene TRBV6-1 combines with J gene TRBJ2-6; TRBD2 is a possible D gene (6 bases). CDR1 and CDR2 (germline): MNHNS, SASEGT. Trimming stripped 3 bases from V and 2 bases from J, with 8 bases between. This CDR3 is built from 15 residues. The CDR3 is CASSDWGAGANVLTF. CDR3 DNA: TGTGCCAGCAGTGACTGGGGGGCTGGGGCCAACGTCCTGACTTTC.

This clonotype was recorded at least ten times. The genes are TRBV12-3 or TRBV12-4 and TRBJ1-5; TRBD1 agrees at 7 bases. The length of the CDR3 is 12 residues. Trimming cost V 6 bases and J 7 bases; bases outside gene matches: 3. The CDR3 region is CASRTGDQPQHF. The CDR3 DNA reads as TGTGCCAGCAGAACAGGGGACCAGCCCCAGCATTTT.

Worth noting for this clonotype: Germline is not matched at one junction end, which may reflect a read error. This rearrangement joins TRBV12-3 or TRBV12-4 to TRBJ2-3, with unresolved D. This CDR3 has 18 residues. CDR3 sequence (DNA): TGTGCCAGCTGTTTAATTAGAAGGGCCGATATGTTCACAGATACGCAGTATTTT. Encoded protein: CASCLIRRADMFTDTQYF.

The rearrangement uses TRBV19 and TRBJ1-6; possible D gene TRBD1, 6 bases. Deletions cut 3 bases from V and 10 bases from J, with 13 bases between. Germline V gives CDR1 LNHDA, CDR2 SQIVND (reference sequence). The CDR3 length is 14 residues. In nucleotides, the CDR3 is TGTGCCAGTAGTATGAAGGATGGGGGCTCACCCCTCCACTTT. Protein product: CASSMKDGGSPLHF.

This clonotype was recorded many times. V is TRBV5-1 and J is TRBJ2-5; the D gene could be TRBD1 or TRBD2 (5 bases each). The CDR3 sequence is 15 residues long. CDR1 SGHRS and CDR2 YFSETQ come from the germline V gene. Trimming shortened V by 4 bases and J by 5 bases, and 18 bases separated the two germline ends. As DNA, the CDR3 is TGCGCCAGCAGCCGTGAAGTGGGGGTTGGGGAGACCCAGTACTTC. Translated: CASSREVGVGETQYF. Together with reference TRBV5-1 and TRBJ2-5, the CDR3 gives the full variable domain: KAGVTQTPRYLIKTRGQQVTLSCSPISGHRSVSWYQQTPGQGLQFLFEYFSETQRNKGNFPGRFSGRQFSNSRSEMNVSTLELGDSALYLCASSREVGVGETQYFGPGTRLLVL.

Ten or more counts support this clonotype. In nucleotides, the CDR3 is TGTGCCAGCAGTTACTTAGCCCGGACAGGGGGTATTTCCCATGAGCAGTTCTTC. This encodes CASSYLARTGGISHEQFF. The rearrangement links TRBV6-5 to TRBJ2-1; 10 nucleotides agree with TRBD1. CDR3 length equals 18 residues. CDR1 and CDR2 (germline): MNHEY, SVGAGI. The trim removed 1 base at V and 8 bases at J, leaving 14 bases unmatched.

This clonotype appeared many times. The J gene is TRBJ1-1, the V gene TRBV5-1, with D unclear. From germline, CDR1 is SGHRS and CDR2 YFSETQ. The V gene lost 4 bases and the J gene lost 1 base, with 8 bases spanning the gap. CDR3 length: 13 amino acids. CDR3 loop: CASSNAQNTEAFF. CDR3 sequence (DNA): TGCGCCAGCAGCAACGCCCAGAACACTGAAGCTTTCTTT.

In its sample, this clonotype was seen a few times. CDR3 region: CASSRTSGSYANEQFF. CDR3 coding DNA: TGTGCCAGCAGTCGGACTAGCGGGAGTTATGCCAATGAGCAGTTCTTC. The chain couples TRBV28 to TRBJ2-1, with TRBD2 matching 13 bases. V dropped 5 bases and J dropped 6; count of bases not matched to a gene: 7. Germline CDR1 and CDR2: MDHEN and SYDVKM. The CDR3 has 16 residues.

This clonotype has only a few counts. V gene TRBV3-1 combines with J gene TRBJ1-1, with a weak D call TRBD1 (5 bases). This CDR3 has 12 residues. Trimming removed 0 bases at V and 10 bases at J, with 9 bases between. Germline assignment: CDR1 LGHDT and CDR2 YNNKEL (reference sequence). The DNA of the CDR3 is TGTGCCAGCAGCCAAGAGACAGACGGAGCTTTCTTT. Translated: CASSQETDGAFF.

V is TRBV6-2 or TRBV6-3 and J is TRBJ2-2; no clear D gene. V gave up 6 bases and J gave up 3 bases, with 8 bases separating them. Germline loops: CDR1 MNHEY, CDR2 SVGEGT. CDR3 length: 13 amino acids. In DNA, the CDR3 is TGTGCCAGCAGCCATTCCTACACCGGGGAGCTGTTTTTT. It codes for CASSHSYTGELFF.

V usage is TRBV6-1 and J usage is TRBJ1-5; TRBD1 matches at 10 bases. Per the germline V gene, CDR1 is MNHNS and CDR2 is SASEGT. V shed 6 bases and J 2 bases; nucleotides not matched to a gene: 7. The CDR3 is made up of 16 amino acids. CDR3 coding DNA: TGTGCCAGCAGCCCCGGGACAGGGGATGGCAATCAGCCCCAGCATTTT. It is translated as CASSPGTGDGNQPQHF.

This clonotype came up a few times. The V gene is TRBV4-1, the J gene TRBJ2-7; TRBD2 matches 7 bases. Germline CDR1 reads MGHRA; CDR2 reads YSYEKL. V was pared by 0 bases and J by 0 bases, with 5 bases of the junction left unmatched. This CDR3 comprises 16 residues. The CDR3 spells CASSQENGRNSYEQYF. The DNA of the CDR3 is TGCGCCAGCAGCCAAGAAAACGGGAGGAACTCCTACGAGCAGTACTTC.

This chain links TRBV7-8 with TRBJ2-1; 7 bases align to TRBD2. CDR1 is SGHVS, CDR2 FQNEAQ, per germline. CDR3 size: 15 residues. The V and J ends lost 5 bases and 6 bases, in that order; junction bases with no gene match: 10. This CDR3 is CASSIRDYQSNEQFF. CDR3 coding DNA: TGTGCCAGCAGCATCCGGGACTACCAGAGCAATGAGCAGTTCTTC. The full variable domain, completed using reference TRBV7-8 and TRBJ2-1, is GAGVSQSPRYKVAKRGQDVALRCDPISGHVSLFWYQQALGQGPEFLTYFQNEAQLDKSGLPSDRFFAERPEGSVSTLKIQRTQQEDSAVYLCASSIRDYQSNEQFFGPGTRLTVL.